The 20 T cell receptor beta chains in this list originate from one sample, sequenced in a study of T cells in Graves' hyperthyroidism and ophthalmopathy. Amplified regions were TCR beta CDR3 sequences from RNA transcripts. A set of HTBI primers served as the primers for a first-round RT-PCR of the TCR CDR3. TCRdb reanalysed the multiplex PCR reads using MiXCR and keeps one entry per CDR3 protein. The sample has around 350,000 distinct CDR3 sequences; approximately 19% are singletons. Sequencing input: blood. The receptors were sampled from a woman in her late teens or twenties with Graves' hyperthyroidism.

The chain combines TRBV9 with TRBJ2-7; D gene uncertain. CDR3 size: 15 residues. V shed 0 bases and J shed 3 bases, with 13 bases lying between them. CDR1 SGDLS and CDR2 YYNGEE come from the germline V gene. The CDR3 protein is CASSVDGIRGYEQYF. The DNA for the CDR3 is TGTGCCAGCAGCGTAGATGGGATCCGAGGCTACGAGCAGTACTTC.

This clonotype was picked up a small number of times. The V call is TRBV5-5, the J call TRBJ2-5; no definite D call. V was trimmed by 6 bases and J by 4 bases, leaving 10 bases between them. This CDR3 has 12 amino acids. Germline V lookup: CDR1 SGHKS, CDR2 YYEKEE (reference sequence). CDR3 residues: CASTPLGETQYF. The DNA of the CDR3 is TGTGCCAGCACTCCTCTGGGAGAGACCCAGTACTTC.

This clonotype was found many times. This chain links TRBV20-1 with TRBJ1-5; D is undetermined. Germline assignment: CDR1 DFQATT and CDR2 SNEGSKA (reference sequence). CDR3 size: 13 residues. CDR3 bases: TGCAGCGGTAAAAGGTTTAGCAATCAGCCCCAGCATTTT. It is translated as CSGKRFSNQPQHF.

This clonotype was detected ten times or more. The rearrangement uses TRBV18 and TRBJ2-5; no definite D call. The germline V and J ends were trimmed by 0 bases and 2 bases, with 7 bases remaining between them. This CDR3 has 14 amino acids. The germline gives CDR1 KGHSH, CDR2 LQKENI. CDR3 sequence reads: CASSPPLQQETQYF. The CDR3 DNA reads TGTGCCAGCTCACCACCATTACAGCAAGAGACCCAGTACTTC.

At least ten counts were recorded for this clonotype. The chain is built from TRBV9 and TRBJ2-2; tentatively, D is TRBD2 (5 bases). Per the germline V gene, CDR1 is SGDLS and CDR2 is YYNGEE. V lost 10 bases and J 7 bases, leaving 14 bases between the germline ends. This CDR3 has 12 amino acids. In nucleotides, the CDR3 is TGTGCCTCACGAGGAGGCCACGGGGAGCTGTTTTTT. Amino acids: CASRGGHGELFF. Filled out from reference TRBV9 and TRBJ2-2, the complete variable domain reads DSGVTQTPKHLITATGQRVTLRCSPRSGDLSVYWYQQSLDQGLQFLIQYYNGEERAKGNILERFSAQQFPDLHSELNLSSLELGDSALYFCASRGGHGELFFGEGSRLTVL.

This clonotype was counted many times. The chain recombines TRBV6-2 or TRBV6-3 with TRBJ1-6; D gene uncertain. Germline loops: CDR1 MNHEY, CDR2 SVGEGT. The CDR3 is made up of 14 amino acids. Deletions cut 7 bases from V and 10 bases from J, with 17 bases between. CDR3 protein: CASITIWDTSPLHF. CDR3 bases: TGTGCCAGCATCACAATCTGGGATACCTCACCCCTCCACTTT.

This clonotype showed up many times. The CDR3 DNA is TGTGCCAGCAGTGAAGAGCGGGGTAGCACAGATACGCAGTATTTT. It is translated as CASSEERGSTDTQYF. This chain joins TRBV6-1 and TRBJ2-3; TRBD2 matches at 7 bases. Trimming cost V 1 base and J 0 bases; bases outside gene matches: 1. CDR1 and CDR2 from the germline V gene are MNHNS and SASEGT. The CDR3 totals 15 residues.

This clonotype showed up many times. The genes are TRBV9 and TRBJ1-2, with 10 nucleotides matching TRBD1. The germline CDR1 and CDR2 sequences are SGDLS and YYNGEE. V gave up 3 bases and J gave up 4 bases; unmatched junction bases: 3. The CDR3 sequence is 14 residues long. CDR3 in amino acids: CASSGRDRGYGYTF. CDR3 nucleotides: TGTGCCAGCAGCGGCCGGGACAGGGGCTATGGCTACACCTTC.

This clonotype was seen more than once but under ten times. This chain uses TRBV27 with TRBJ2-6; 7 nucleotides line up with TRBD2. Trimming took 8 bases from V and 1 from J; bases not matched to a gene: 8. Germline CDR1 and CDR2: MNHEY and SMNVEV (reference sequence). This CDR3 is 16 amino acids long. The CDR3 DNA reads as TGTGCCAGCTGGGGGGGGGGACCATCTGGGGCCAACGTCCTGACTTTC. The encoded protein is CASWGGGPSGANVLTF. The whole variable domain, filled in from reference TRBV27 and TRBJ2-6, reads EAQVTQNPRYLITVTGKKLTVTCSQNMNHEYMSWYRQDPGLGLRQIYYSMNVEVTDKGDVPEGYKVSRKEKRNFPLILESPSPNQTSLYFCASWGGGPSGANVLTFGAGSRLTVL.

This clonotype was seen repeatedly, ten times or more. This CDR3 is CASSSLVGGEQYF. The CDR3 DNA follows: TGTGCCAGCAGCTCCCTAGTGGGAGGCGAGCAGTACTTC. The chain couples TRBV11-2 to TRBJ2-7, with D perhaps TRBD2 (6 bases). V lost 4 bases to trimming and J lost 6 bases, with 13 bases between them. Germline V gene sequence: CDR1 SGHAT, CDR2 FQNNGV. The CDR3 extends over 13 amino acids.

This clonotype was seen repeatedly, ten times or more. This sequence joins TRBV12-3 or TRBV12-4 and TRBJ1-1; a possible D gene is TRBD1 (5 bases). The CDR3 is made up of 11 amino acids. The V end lost 7 bases, the J end lost 5 bases, and 8 bases lay between the germline ends. The CDR3 loop reads CASTQGTEAFF. Written as DNA, the CDR3 is TGTGCCAGCACTCAGGGAACTGAAGCTTTCTTT.

This clonotype was observed a handful of times. The chain links TRBV5-1 to TRBJ2-4; the match to TRBD1 covers 7 bases. Germline CDR1 is SGHRS and CDR2 is YFSETQ. This CDR3 is 14 amino acids long. V lost 4 bases to trimming and J lost 6 bases; unmatched junction nucleotides: 7. The CDR3 DNA follows: TGCGCCAGCAGCCCGGGACAGATAACAAACATTCAGTACTTC. Its protein is CASSPGQITNIQYF.

This clonotype was recorded many times. This chain uses TRBV12-3 or TRBV12-4 with TRBJ1-2; unclear D gene. V was cut by 4 bases and J by 3 bases, with 15 bases left in between. The CDR3 spans 15 residues. The DNA for the CDR3 is TGTGCCAGCAGTTCCTCCCAGGTACCGGACTATGGCTACACCTTC. Amino acids: CASSSSQVPDYGYTF.

Points on this clonotype: A read error is possible here, since a much larger clone lies one base away. The chain joins TRBV27 to TRBJ2-7; 8 nucleotides agree with TRBD1. Trimming cost V 2 bases and J 2 bases; bases outside gene matches: 5. Germline CDR1 reads MNHEY; CDR2 reads SMNVEV (reference sequence). CDR3 length: 15 residues. This CDR3 is CASSLGRTGTYEQYV. CDR3 DNA sequence: TGTGCCAGCAGTTTAGGTCGGACAGGGACCTACGAGCAGTACGTC.

In this sample, this clonotype turned up many times. The V gene is TRBV5-1, the J gene TRBJ2-7; TRBD1 is a possible D gene (5 bases). The CDR3 is 16 residues long. The germline gives CDR1 SGHRS, CDR2 YFSETQ. The germline V and J ends were trimmed by 4 bases and 2 bases, with 19 bases remaining between them. CDR3: CASSPIVDSFTYEQYF. The CDR3 coding sequence is TGCGCCAGCAGCCCGATAGTAGACAGTTTTACCTACGAGCAGTACTTC.

This clonotype was counted at least ten times. The chain recombines TRBV12-3 or TRBV12-4 with TRBJ2-7; D is ambiguous. The CDR3 has 13 residues. Trimming took 3 bases from V and 5 from J, leaving 11 bases between them. The CDR3 DNA reads TGTGCCAGCAGTTTCTCCGGGTGGGACGAGCAGTACTTC. Translation: CASSFSGWDEQYF.

This clonotype was found many times. The J gene is TRBJ2-7, the V gene TRBV5-1; D gene ambiguous. V lost 4 bases and J lost 0, with 8 bases in between. CDR3 size: 13 residues. In germline, CDR1 is SGHRS, CDR2 YFSETQ. Here the CDR3 reads CASSRPDSYEQYF. CDR3 nucleotide sequence: TGCGCCAGCAGCCGGCCGGACTCCTACGAGCAGTACTTC.

The chain has TRBV3-1 and TRBJ2-2; no definite D call. The V gene lost 7 bases and the J gene lost 2 bases, with 8 bases spanning the gap. The CDR3 has 13 residues. Germline V gives CDR1 LGHDT, CDR2 YNNKEL (reference sequence). In DNA, the CDR3 is TGTGCCAGCATGGAGACTAACACCGGGGAGCTGTTTTTT. Translating it yields CASMETNTGELFF.

This clonotype showed up just a few times. This chain joins TRBV2 and TRBJ2-3; D is undetermined. Germline V CDR1 and CDR2: SNHLY, FYNNEI. V was cut by 8 bases and J by 7 bases, with 16 bases left in between. The CDR3 consists of 13 residues. The CDR3 loop is CASDFYLSNTQYF. DNA of the CDR3: TGTGCCAGCGACTTCTATCTCTCAAATACGCAGTATTTT.

This clonotype appeared many times. The rearrangement links TRBV6-2 or TRBV6-3 to TRBJ2-7; D is undetermined. The germline V gene encodes CDR1 MNHEY and CDR2 SVGEGT. The ends were cut back, 6 bases at V and 2 bases at J, with 14 bases in the middle. This CDR3 is built from 14 residues. For the CDR3, the DNA is TGTGCCAGCAGCAGTGGTAACCTCCCCTACGAGCAGTACTTC. Protein sequence: CASSSGNLPYEQYF.